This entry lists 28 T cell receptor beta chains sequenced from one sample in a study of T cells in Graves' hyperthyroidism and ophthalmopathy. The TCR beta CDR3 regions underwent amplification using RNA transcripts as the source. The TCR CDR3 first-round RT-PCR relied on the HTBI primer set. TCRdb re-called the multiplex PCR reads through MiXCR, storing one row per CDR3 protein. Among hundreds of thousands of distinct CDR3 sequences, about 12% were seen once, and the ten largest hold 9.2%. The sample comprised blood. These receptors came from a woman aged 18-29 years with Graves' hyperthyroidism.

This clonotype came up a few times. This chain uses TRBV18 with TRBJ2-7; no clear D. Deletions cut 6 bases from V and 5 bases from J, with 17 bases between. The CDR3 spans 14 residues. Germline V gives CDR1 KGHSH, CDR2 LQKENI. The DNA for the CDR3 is TGTGCCAGCTCCCAGACAAGTGTTCGTGACGAGCAGTACTTC. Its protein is CASSQTSVRDEQYF.

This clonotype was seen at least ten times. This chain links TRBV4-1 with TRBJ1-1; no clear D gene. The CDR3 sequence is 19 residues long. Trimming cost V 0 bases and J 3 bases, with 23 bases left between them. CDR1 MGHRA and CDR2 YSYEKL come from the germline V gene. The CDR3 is CASSQDWFAGRRIDTEAFF. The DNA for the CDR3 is TGCGCCAGCAGCCAAGATTGGTTTGCGGGCCGGCGAATTGACACTGAAGCTTTCTTT.

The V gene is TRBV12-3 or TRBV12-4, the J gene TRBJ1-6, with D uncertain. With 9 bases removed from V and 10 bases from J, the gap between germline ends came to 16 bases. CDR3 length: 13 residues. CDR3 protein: CASQRDGVSPLHF. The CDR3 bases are TGTGCCAGTCAGAGAGATGGGGTGTCACCCCTCCACTTT.

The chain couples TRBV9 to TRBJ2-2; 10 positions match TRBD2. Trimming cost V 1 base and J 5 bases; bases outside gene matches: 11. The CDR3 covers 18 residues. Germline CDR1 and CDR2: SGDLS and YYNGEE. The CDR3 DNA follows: TGTGCCAGCAGCGTAATCGCTAGCGGGGGCACAAGGACCGGGGAGCTGTTTTTT. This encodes CASSVIASGGTRTGELFF.

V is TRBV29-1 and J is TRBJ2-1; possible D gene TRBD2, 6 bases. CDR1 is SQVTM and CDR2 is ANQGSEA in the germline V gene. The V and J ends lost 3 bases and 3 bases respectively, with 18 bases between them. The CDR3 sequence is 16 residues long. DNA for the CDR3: TGCAGCGTTGAGATTGTACGGGCCGGGGGCTACAATGAGCAGTTCTTC. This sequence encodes CSVEIVRAGGYNEQFF.

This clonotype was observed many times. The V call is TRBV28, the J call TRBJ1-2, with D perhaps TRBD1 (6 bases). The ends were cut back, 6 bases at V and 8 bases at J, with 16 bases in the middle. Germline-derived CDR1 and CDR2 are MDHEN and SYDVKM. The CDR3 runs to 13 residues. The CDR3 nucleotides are TGTGCCAGCAGCTACAGGGCTGGGTCGGGCTACACCTTC. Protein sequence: CASSYRAGSGYTF.

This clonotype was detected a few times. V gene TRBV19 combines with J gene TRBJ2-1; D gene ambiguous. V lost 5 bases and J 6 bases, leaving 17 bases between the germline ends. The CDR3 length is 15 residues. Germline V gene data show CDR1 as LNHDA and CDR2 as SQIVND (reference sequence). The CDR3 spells CASSSGRNWGNEQFF. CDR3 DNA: TGTGCCAGTAGTTCCGGGCGCAATTGGGGCAATGAGCAGTTCTTC.

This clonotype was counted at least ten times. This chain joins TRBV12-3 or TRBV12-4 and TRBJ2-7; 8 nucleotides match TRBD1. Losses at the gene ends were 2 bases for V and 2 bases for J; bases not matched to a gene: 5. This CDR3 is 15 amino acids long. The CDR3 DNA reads TGTGCCAGCAGTTTACAGGGGGCAGGCCCCTACGAGCAGTACTTC. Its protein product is CASSLQGAGPYEQYF.

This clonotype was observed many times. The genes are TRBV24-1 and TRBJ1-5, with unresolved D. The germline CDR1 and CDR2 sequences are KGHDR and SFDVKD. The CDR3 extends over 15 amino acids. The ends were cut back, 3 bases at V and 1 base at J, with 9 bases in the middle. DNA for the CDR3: TGTGCCACCAGTGATGCCCGCGGGAGCAATCAGCCCCAGCATTTT. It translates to CATSDARGSNQPQHF.

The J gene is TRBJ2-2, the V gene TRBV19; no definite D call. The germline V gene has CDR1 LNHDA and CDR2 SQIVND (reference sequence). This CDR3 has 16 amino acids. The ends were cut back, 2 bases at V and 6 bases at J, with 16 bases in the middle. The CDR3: CASSILGNTLSGELFF. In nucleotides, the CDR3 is TGTGCCAGTAGTATATTGGGGAACACTTTATCCGGGGAGCTGTTTTTT.

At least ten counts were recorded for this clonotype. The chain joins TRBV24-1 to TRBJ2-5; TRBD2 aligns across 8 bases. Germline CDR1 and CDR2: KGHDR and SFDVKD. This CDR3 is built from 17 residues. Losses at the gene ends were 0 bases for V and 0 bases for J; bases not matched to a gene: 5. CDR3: CATSDLPGGPDQETQYF. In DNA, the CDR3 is TGTGCCACCAGTGATTTGCCGGGGGGGCCTGACCAAGAGACCCAGTACTTC.

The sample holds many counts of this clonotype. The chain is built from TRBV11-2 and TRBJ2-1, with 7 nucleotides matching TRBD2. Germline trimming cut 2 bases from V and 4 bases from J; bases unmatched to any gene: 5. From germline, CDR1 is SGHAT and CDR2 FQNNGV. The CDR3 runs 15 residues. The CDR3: CASSLRLARYNEQFF. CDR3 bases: TGTGCCAGCAGCTTAAGACTAGCCCGTTACAATGAGCAGTTCTTC.

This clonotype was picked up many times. Here the CDR3 DNA reads TGTGCCAGCAGCATGTGGGGGATCGATGAGCAGTTCTTC. It yields the protein CASSMWGIDEQFF. The chain uses TRBV27 and TRBJ2-1; D could derive from TRBD1 or TRBD2 (5 bases each). CDR3 size: 13 residues. The V end lost 6 bases, the J end lost 8 bases, and 14 bases lay between the germline ends. Germline CDR1 reads MNHEY; CDR2 reads SMNVEV (reference sequence).

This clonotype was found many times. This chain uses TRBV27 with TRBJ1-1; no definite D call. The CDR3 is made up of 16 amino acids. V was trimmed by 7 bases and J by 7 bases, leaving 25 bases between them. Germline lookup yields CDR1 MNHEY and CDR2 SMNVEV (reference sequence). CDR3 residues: CASKRWQPDSLGEAFF. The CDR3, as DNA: TGTGCCAGCAAGCGTTGGCAGCCAGATTCCCTCGGTGAAGCTTTCTTT.

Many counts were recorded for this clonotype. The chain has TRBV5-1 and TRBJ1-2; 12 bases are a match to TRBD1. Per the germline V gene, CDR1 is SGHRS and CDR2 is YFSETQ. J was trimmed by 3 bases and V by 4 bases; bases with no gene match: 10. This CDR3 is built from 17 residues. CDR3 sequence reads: CASSRAGTGGEDYGYTF. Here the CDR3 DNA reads TGCGCCAGCAGCCGCGCCGGGACAGGGGGCGAGGACTATGGCTACACCTTC.

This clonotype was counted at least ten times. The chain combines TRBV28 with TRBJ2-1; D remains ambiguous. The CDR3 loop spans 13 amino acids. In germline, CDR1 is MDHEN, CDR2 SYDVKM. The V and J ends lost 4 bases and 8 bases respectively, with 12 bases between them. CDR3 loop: CASSSPQADEQFF. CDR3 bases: TGTGCCAGCAGTTCCCCCCAGGCGGATGAGCAGTTCTTC.

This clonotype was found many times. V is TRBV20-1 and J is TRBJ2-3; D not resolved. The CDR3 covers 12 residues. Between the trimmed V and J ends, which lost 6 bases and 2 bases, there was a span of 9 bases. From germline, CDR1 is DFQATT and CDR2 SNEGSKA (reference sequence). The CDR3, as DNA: TGCAGTGCCAAGGAATTCACAGATACGCAGTATTTT. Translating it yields CSAKEFTDTQYF.

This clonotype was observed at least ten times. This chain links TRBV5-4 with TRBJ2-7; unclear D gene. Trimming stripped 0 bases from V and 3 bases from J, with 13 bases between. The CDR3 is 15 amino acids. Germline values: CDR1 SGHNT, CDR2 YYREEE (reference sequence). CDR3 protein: CASSLGMSEDYEQYF. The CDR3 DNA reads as TGTGCCAGCAGCTTGGGGATGAGTGAGGACTACGAGCAGTACTTC.

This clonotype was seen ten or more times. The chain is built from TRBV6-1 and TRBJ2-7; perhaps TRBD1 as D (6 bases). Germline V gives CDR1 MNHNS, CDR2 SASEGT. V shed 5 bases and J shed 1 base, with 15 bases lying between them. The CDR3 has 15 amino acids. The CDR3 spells CASSIRDTYSYEQYF. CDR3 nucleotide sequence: TGTGCCAGCAGTATCCGGGACACATATTCCTACGAGCAGTACTTC.

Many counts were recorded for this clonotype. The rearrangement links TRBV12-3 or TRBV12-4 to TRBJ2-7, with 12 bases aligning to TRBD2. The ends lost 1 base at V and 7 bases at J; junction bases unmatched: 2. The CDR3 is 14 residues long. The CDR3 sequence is CASSLEGTSGEQYF. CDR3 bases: TGTGCCAGCAGTTTAGAAGGGACTAGCGGGGAGCAGTACTTC.

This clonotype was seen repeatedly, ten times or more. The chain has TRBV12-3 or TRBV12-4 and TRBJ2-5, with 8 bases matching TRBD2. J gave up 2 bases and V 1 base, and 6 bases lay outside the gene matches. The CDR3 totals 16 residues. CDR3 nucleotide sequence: TGTGCCAGCAGTTTAGAAGCGCGGGGGGTTCAAGAGACCCAGTACTTC. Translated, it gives CASSLEARGVQETQYF.

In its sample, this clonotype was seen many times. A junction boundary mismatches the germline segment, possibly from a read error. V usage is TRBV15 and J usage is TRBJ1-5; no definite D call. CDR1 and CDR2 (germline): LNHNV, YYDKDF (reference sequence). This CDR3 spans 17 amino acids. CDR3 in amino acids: CATSGERGLPSHQPQHF. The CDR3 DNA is TGTGCCACCAGCGGAGAGCGTGGACTTCCTTCGCATCAGCCCCAGCATTTT.

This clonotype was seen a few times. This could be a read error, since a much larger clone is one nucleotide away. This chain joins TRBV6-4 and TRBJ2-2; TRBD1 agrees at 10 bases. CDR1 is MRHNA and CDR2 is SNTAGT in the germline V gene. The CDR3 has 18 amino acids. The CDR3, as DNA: TGTGCCAGCAGTTACAACGGACAGGGGGGAACGAACGCCGGGGAGCTGTTTTTT. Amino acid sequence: CASSYNGQGGTNAGELFF.

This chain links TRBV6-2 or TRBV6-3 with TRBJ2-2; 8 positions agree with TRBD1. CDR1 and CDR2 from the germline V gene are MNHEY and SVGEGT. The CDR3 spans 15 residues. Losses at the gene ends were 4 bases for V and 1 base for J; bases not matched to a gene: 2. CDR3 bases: TGTGCCAGCAGTTCTGGGACAGGGAACACCGGGGAGCTGTTTTTT. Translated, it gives CASSSGTGNTGELFF.

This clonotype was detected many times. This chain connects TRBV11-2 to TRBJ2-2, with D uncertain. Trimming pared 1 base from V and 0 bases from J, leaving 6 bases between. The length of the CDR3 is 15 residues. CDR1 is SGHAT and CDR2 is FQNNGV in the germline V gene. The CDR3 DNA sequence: TGTGCCAGCAGCTTAGGCTATTCGAACACCGGGGAGCTGTTTTTT. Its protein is CASSLGYSNTGELFF.

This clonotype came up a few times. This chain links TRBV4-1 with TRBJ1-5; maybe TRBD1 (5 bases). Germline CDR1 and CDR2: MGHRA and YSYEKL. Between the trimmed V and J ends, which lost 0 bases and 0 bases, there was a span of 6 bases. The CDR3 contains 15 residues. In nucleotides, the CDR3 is TGCGCCAGCAGCCAAGAGACAGATAGCAATCAGCCCCAGCATTTT. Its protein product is CASSQETDSNQPQHF.

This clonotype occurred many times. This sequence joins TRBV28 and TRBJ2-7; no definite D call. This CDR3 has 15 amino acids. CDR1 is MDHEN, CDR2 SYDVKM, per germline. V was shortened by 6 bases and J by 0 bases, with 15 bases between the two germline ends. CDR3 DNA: TGTGCCAGCAGCCCACAGACACTGAGCTCCTACGAGCAGTACTTC. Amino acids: CASSPQTLSSYEQYF.

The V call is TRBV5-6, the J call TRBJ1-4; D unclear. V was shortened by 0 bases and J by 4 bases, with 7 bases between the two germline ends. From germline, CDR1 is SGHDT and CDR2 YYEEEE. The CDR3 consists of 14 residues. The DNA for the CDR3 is TGTGCCAGCAGCTTGGAAGGGATTAATGAAAAACTGTTTTTT. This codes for CASSLEGINEKLFF.